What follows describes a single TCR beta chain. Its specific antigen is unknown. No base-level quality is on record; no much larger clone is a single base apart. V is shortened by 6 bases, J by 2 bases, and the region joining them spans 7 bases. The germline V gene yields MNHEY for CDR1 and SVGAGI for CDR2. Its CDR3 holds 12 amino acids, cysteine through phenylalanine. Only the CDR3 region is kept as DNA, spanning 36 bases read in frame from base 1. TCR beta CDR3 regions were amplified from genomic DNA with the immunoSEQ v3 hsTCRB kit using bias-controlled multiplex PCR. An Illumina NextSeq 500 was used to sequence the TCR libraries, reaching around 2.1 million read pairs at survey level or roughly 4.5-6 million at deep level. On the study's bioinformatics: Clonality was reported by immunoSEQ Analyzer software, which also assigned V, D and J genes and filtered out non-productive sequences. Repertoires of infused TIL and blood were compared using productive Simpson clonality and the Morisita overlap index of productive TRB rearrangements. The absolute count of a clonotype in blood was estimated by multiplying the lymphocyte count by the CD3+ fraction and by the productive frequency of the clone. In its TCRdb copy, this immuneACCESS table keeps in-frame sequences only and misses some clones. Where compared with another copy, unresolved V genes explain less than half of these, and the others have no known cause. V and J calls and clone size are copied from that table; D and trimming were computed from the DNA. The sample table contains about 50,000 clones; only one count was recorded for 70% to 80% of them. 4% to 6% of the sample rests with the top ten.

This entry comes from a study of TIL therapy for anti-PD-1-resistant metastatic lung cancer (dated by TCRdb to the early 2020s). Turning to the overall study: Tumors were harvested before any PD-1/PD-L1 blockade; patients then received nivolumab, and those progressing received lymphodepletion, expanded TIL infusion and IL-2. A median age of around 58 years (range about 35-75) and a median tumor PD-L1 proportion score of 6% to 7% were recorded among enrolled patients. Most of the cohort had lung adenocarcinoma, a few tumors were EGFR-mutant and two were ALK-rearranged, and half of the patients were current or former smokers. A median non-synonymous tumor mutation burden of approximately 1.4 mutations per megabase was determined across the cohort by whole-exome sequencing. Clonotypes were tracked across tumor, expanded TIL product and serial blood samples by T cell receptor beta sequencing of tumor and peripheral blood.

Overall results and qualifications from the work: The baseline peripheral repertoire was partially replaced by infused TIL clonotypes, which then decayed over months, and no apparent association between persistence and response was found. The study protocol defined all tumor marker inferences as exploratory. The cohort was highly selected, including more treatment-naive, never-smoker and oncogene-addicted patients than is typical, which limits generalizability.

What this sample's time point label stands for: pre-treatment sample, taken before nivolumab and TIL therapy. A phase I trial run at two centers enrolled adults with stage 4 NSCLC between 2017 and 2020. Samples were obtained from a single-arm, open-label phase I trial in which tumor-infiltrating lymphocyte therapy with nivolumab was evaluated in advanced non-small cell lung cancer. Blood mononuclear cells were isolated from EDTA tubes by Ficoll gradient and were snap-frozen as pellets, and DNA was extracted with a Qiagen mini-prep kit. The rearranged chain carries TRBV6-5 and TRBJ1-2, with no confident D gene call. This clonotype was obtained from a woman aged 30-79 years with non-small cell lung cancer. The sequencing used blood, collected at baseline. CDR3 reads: CASSATNYGYTF. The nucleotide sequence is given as TGTGCCAGCAGCGCTACCAACTATGGCTACACCTTC.